These T cell receptor beta chains were read from a single sample in a study of beta chain features in type 1 diabetes. The repertoire was sequenced with immunoSEQ multiplex PCR; TCRdb's copy has only in-frame clones and lacks some. Of under 950,000 clones listed, 15% to 20% are singletons. Source material: naive CD4+ T cells from blood. These receptor sequences come from a woman between 18 and 29 years old in good health. Each CDR3 is given with its conserved first and last residue. The D gene is left open where the match is weak. Expanded clones get a size class; other rows say once, few or many, or leave the size out.

D gene	V gene	clone size	J gene	CDR3 protein	CDR3 DNA
.	TRBV19	.	TRBJ2-4	CASSLGLGQGRDIQYF	TGTGCCAGTAGTCTCGGGCTCGGCCAGGGTAGAGACATTCAGTACTTC
TRBD1	TRBV11-1	.	TRBJ2-7	CASSLVGQAIYEQYF	TGTGCCAGCAGCTTAGTAGGACAGGCGATCTACGAGCAGTACTTC
TRBD2	TRBV7-9	few	TRBJ2-1	CASSLGGLAAYNEQFF	TGTGCCAGCAGCTTAGGGGGACTAGCGGCCTACAATGAGCAGTTCTTC
TRBD2	TRBV7-2	.	TRBJ2-7	CASTLSGSSYEQYF	TGTGCCAGTACCCTTAGCGGGAGTTCCTACGAGCAGTACTTC
.	TRBV28	.	TRBJ2-1	CASSLGGSSYNEQFF	TGTGCCAGCAGTTTGGGTGGGAGCTCCTACAATGAGCAGTTCTTC
TRBD1	TRBV28	.	TRBJ1-2	CASSWDRGYSGYTF	TGTGCCAGCAGCTGGGACAGGGGCTATTCTGGCTACACCTTC
TRBD2	TRBV6-5	few	TRBJ2-1	CASSGTRNEQFF	TGTGCCAGTTCCGGGACTAGGAATGAGCAGTTCTTC
.	TRBV7-2	.	TRBJ2-4	CASSLKPGTKNIQYF	TGTGCCAGCAGCTTAAAACCAGGAACCAAAAACATTCAGTACTTC
.	TRBV10-3	.	TRBJ2-6	CAISARGRLDSGANVLTF	TGTGCCATCAGTGCACGGGGCAGGTTAGATTCTGGGGCCAACGTCCTGACTTTC
.	TRBV6-5	once	TRBJ2-7	CASSYHGGTYEQYF	TGTGCCAGCAGTTACCATGGCGGGACCTACGAGCAGTACTTC
.	TRBV5-1	few	TRBJ2-1	CASSLAGGTVHNEQFF	TGCGCCAGCAGCTTGGCCGGGGGGACAGTTCACAATGAGCAGTTCTTC
TRBD1	TRBV28	once	TRBJ2-2	CASSFQGAGTGELFF	TGTGCCAGCAGTTTTCAGGGGGCGGGCACCGGGGAGCTGTTTTTT
TRBD1	TRBV9	.	TRBJ2-5	CASSASGTGGGGETQYF	TGTGCCAGCAGCGCCTCCGGGACAGGGGGCGGTGGGGAGACCCAGTACTTC
.	TRBV9	.	TRBJ1-1	CASSPSGGFITEAFF	TGTGCCAGCAGCCCCTCGGGAGGGTTTATCACTGAAGCTTTCTTT
.	TRBV10-1	few	TRBJ2-3	CASSVEVPDTQYF	TGCGCCAGCAGTGTCGAGGTTCCAGATACGCAGTATTTT
.	TRBV7-9	.	TRBJ2-1	CASSPPGEPSNNEQFF	TGTGCCAGCAGCCCGCCGGGGGAACCATCAAACAATGAGCAGTTCTTC
.	TRBV7-9	few	TRBJ1-2	CASSLNSGTEDGYTF	TGTGCCAGCAGCCTGAACTCCGGGACTGAGGATGGCTACACCTTC
.	TRBV9	.	TRBJ2-3	CASSAGGIRVLRGTDTQYF	TGTGCCAGCAGCGCCGGGGGAATTCGGGTCTTACGGGGCACAGATACGCAGTATTTT
TRBD2	TRBV14	.	TRBJ2-1	CASTAGLSLNEQFF	TGTGCCAGCACAGCGGGGTTGAGTTTAAATGAGCAGTTCTTC
TRBD1	TRBV7-3	.	TRBJ1-1	CASSSRTGNTEAFF	TGTGCCAGCAGCTCCCGGACAGGGAACACTGAAGCTTTCTTT
TRBD1	TRBV6-5	.	TRBJ2-4	CASSDGQGWNIQYF	TGTGCCAGCAGTGACGGACAGGGATGGAACATTCAGTACTTC
TRBD1	TRBV23-1	few	TRBJ2-1	CASSQSPRGPGINNEQFF	TGCGCCAGCAGTCAATCTCCAAGGGGGCCAGGTATAAACAATGAGCAGTTCTTC
.	TRBV7-2	few	TRBJ2-1	CASSWGTYNEQFF	TGTGCCAGCAGCTGGGGAACCTACAATGAGCAGTTCTTC
.	TRBV25-1	.	TRBJ2-4	CASSDTRGANIQYF	TGTGCCAGCAGTGACACTAGAGGCGCAAACATTCAGTACTTC
.	TRBV19	few	TRBJ2-5	CASSIGVGETQYF	TGTGCCAGTAGTATAGGGGTTGGAGAGACCCAGTACTTC
TRBD2	TRBV7-9	few	TRBJ2-3	CASSLAGLAVDTQYF	TGTGCCAGCAGCTTAGCGGGACTAGCGGTAGATACGCAGTATTTT
TRBD2	TRBV7-2	few	TRBJ2-5	CASSLEAGVATQYF	TGTGCCAGCAGCTTAGAAGCGGGAGTTGCGACCCAGTACTTC
.	TRBV28	.	TRBJ2-7	CASSSPPRGAYEQYF	TGTGCCAGCAGTTCCCCGCCCAGGGGGGCCTACGAGCAGTACTTC
TRBD1	TRBV5-1	.	TRBJ2-5	CASSSGRGTETQYF	TGCGCCAGCAGCTCTGGCAGGGGGACAGAGACCCAGTACTTC
.	TRBV7-2	few	TRBJ2-5	CASSLVSQTQYF	TGTGCCAGCAGCTTAGTTTCTCAGACCCAGTACTTC
.	TRBV19	.	TRBJ2-5	CASSTFAEETQYF	TGTGCCAGTAGTACTTTTGCGGAAGAGACCCAGTACTTC